This T cell receptor beta chain was found in a study of preoperative IRX-2 immunotherapy in early breast cancer. Germline CDR1 is MNHEY and CDR2 is SMNVEV (reference sequence). The CDR3 totals 15 residues. V was clipped by 7 bases and J by 4 bases, with 18 bases between them. Assay: immunoSEQ multiplex PCR; the TCRdb copy retains only in-frame clones and omits some. Among over 60,000 clones listed, approximately 93% were seen once. Treatment meaning: preoperative locoregional IRX-2 cytokine immunotherapy. Patients received preoperative, locoregional IRX-2 cytokine immunotherapy in a phase Ib study. This clonotype was sampled from a human donor with breast cancer. The genes are TRBV27 and TRBJ2-3; tentative D call: TRBD2 (5 bases). The biological material was taken from a patient treated with IRX-2 immunotherapy. In DNA, the CDR3 is TGTGCCAGCACCCCCTCCCGCCGGGGAGCAGATACGCAGTATTTT. Amino acid sequence: CASTPSRRGADTQYF.